Below are 13 T cell receptor beta chains sequenced from a single sample in a study of T-cell reconstitution after alpha-beta-depleted transplantation in children. TCRbeta library construction was performed incorporating unique molecular identifiers. TCRdb reprocessed the PCR reads with MiXCR, giving one entry per CDR3 protein. Of 210,000 or so distinct CDR3 sequences listed, roughly 11% are singletons. This sample comprised PBMCs, obtained before TCRalphabeta/CD19-depleted stem cell transplant. Receptors were obtained from a child in the first two years of life with acute myeloid leukemia, due to receive a stem cell transplant.

This clonotype was observed at least ten times. V and J are TRBV20-1 and TRBJ2-3; no firm D call. Trimming left V 3 bases short and J 6 bases short, with 4 bases between. Germline V gene lookup returns CDR1 DFQATT and CDR2 SNEGSKA (reference sequence). This CDR3 contains 10 residues. In DNA, the CDR3 is TGCAGTGCTAGTTGGGATACGCAGTATTTT. This encodes CSASWDTQYF.

This clonotype appeared many times. This chain uses TRBV12-3 or TRBV12-4 with TRBJ1-1; D is unresolved. The CDR3 sequence is 15 residues long. V lost 5 bases, J lost 3 bases, and 16 bases lay in between. DNA for the CDR3: TGTGCCAGCAGTCCTACAAGCGGCGTGGACACTGAAGCTTTCTTT. Translated, it gives CASSPTSGVDTEAFF.

In the case of this clonotype: A read error may be the cause here, since a much bigger clone is one base away. V gene TRBV29-1 combines with J gene TRBJ1-2; D unclear. The CDR3 loop spans 11 amino acids. Germline V gene lookup returns CDR1 SQVTM and CDR2 ANQGSEA. The CDR3 reads CSVAPEHGDTF. CDR3 nucleotide sequence: TGCAGCGTTGCCCCCGAACATGGCGACACCTTC. Complete variable domain (other parts from reference TRBV29-1 and TRBJ1-2): SAVISQKPSRDICQRGTSLTIQCQVDSQVTMMFWYRQQPGQSLTLIATANQGSEATYESGFVIDKFPISRPNLTFSTLTVSNMSPEDSSIYLCSVAPEHGDTFGSGTRLTVV.

This clonotype was counted once. V gene TRBV30 combines with J gene TRBJ2-7; no definite D call. Germline V lookup: CDR1 GTSNPN, CDR2 SVGIG (reference sequence). The CDR3 loop spans 10 amino acids. The V gene lost 0 bases and the J gene lost 5 bases, with 2 bases spanning the gap. The CDR3 sequence: CAWSVHEQYF. The CDR3 nucleotides read TGTGCCTGGAGTGTACACGAGCAGTACTTC.

This clonotype was seen ten or more times. Here the CDR3 reads CASSFPGQGDYEQFF. The CDR3 DNA reads as TGTGCCAGCAGCTTTCCGGGACAGGGAGATTATGAGCAGTTCTTC. The J gene is TRBJ2-1, the V gene TRBV7-8, with 9 bases matching TRBD1. With V trimmed by 3 bases and J by 8 bases, 8 bases remained unmatched. The CDR3 consists of 15 residues. CDR1 SGHVS and CDR2 FQNEAQ come from the germline V gene.

In its sample, this clonotype was seen many times. This chain uses TRBV7-2 with TRBJ2-1; the D is unclear. Germline V gene data show CDR1 as SGHTA and CDR2 as FQGNSA. The ends were cut back, 5 bases at V and 10 bases at J, with 12 bases in the middle. The CDR3 extends over 12 amino acids. The CDR3 loop reads CASSTRLGEQFF. DNA of the CDR3: TGTGCCAGCAGCACCCGACTGGGAGAGCAGTTCTTC. Supplemented by reference TRBV7-2 and TRBJ2-1, the full variable domain reads GAGVSQSPSNKVTEKGKDVELRCDPISGHTALYWYRQSLGQGLEFLIYFQGNSAPDKSGLPSDRFSAERTGGSVSTLTIQRTQQEDSAVYLCASSTRLGEQFFGPGTRLTVL.

On this clonotype: This could be a read error, since a much larger clone is one nucleotide away. This chain uses TRBV10-2 with TRBJ2-1, with 7 bases that match TRBD2. V shed 7 bases and J 2 bases; nucleotides not matched to a gene: 11. The length of the CDR3 is 16 residues. Germline V gene lookup returns CDR1 WSHSY and CDR2 SAAADI. The CDR3 DNA is TGCGCCAGCACTGATCTTGGCGGGAGAACCTACAATGAGCAGTTCTTC. This gives the protein CASTDLGGRTYNEQFF.

Many counts were recorded for this clonotype. This rearrangement joins TRBV10-3 to TRBJ2-1; TRBD2 aligns across 14 bases. CDR3 length: 18 residues. Losses at the gene ends were 2 bases for V and 2 bases for J; bases not matched to a gene: 5. Germline assignment: CDR1 ENHRY and CDR2 SYGVKD. The CDR3 nucleotides read TGTGCCATCAGTGAGCCTGGGACTAGCGGGGGCCCCTACAATGAGCAGTTCTTC. It translates to CAISEPGTSGGPYNEQFF.

This clonotype showed up many times. J is TRBJ2-1 and V is TRBV14, with a possible D match to TRBD2 (6 bases). Trimming pared 4 bases from V and 3 bases from J, leaving 13 bases between. Germline CDR1 and CDR2: SGHDN and FVKESK. The CDR3 has 15 amino acids. In DNA form, the CDR3 reads TGTGCCAGCAGCCTTCTTAGCGGCCTCTACAATGAGCAGTTCTTC. It specifies CASSLLSGLYNEQFF.

This clonotype was seen at least ten times. J is TRBJ2-7 and V is TRBV12-3 or TRBV12-4; possibly TRBD2 for D (6 bases). Trimming shortened V by 5 bases and J by 1 base, and 12 bases separated the two germline ends. This CDR3 has 14 amino acids. The CDR3 spells CASSRDFQSYEQYF. CDR3 in DNA: TGTGCCAGCAGTCGGGACTTCCAATCCTACGAGCAGTACTTC.

As for this clonotype: A read error is possible here, since a much larger clone lies one base away. The rearrangement links TRBV12-3 or TRBV12-4 to TRBJ1-2; D perhaps matches TRBD1 (5 bases). CDR3 size: 13 residues. The CDR3 here is CASSSPGSYGDTF. The CDR3 DNA is TGTGCCAGCAGTTCCCCAGGGTCCTATGGCGACACCTTC.

This clonotype was picked up many times. This chain links TRBV5-1 with TRBJ1-4; D might be TRBD1 (5 bases). Per germline, CDR1 SGHRS and CDR2 YFSETQ. This CDR3 has 15 amino acids. V shed 4 bases and J shed 0 bases, with 10 bases lying between them. In DNA form, the CDR3 reads TGCGCCAGCAGCCCGGGGGGGGCAACTAATGAAAAACTGTTTTTT. It yields the protein CASSPGGATNEKLFF.

This clonotype was found a few times. The J gene is TRBJ2-2, the V gene TRBV24-1; TRBD1 agrees at 9 bases. V was clipped by 1 base and J by 3 bases; unmatched bases: 5. In germline, CDR1 is KGHDR, CDR2 SFDVKD. CDR3 size: 17 residues. The CDR3 spells CATSDFRGTGHTGELFF. The DNA of the CDR3 is TGTGCCACCAGTGATTTTAGGGGGACAGGGCACACCGGGGAGCTGTTTTTT.